This T cell receptor (beta chain) originates from a study of shared clonotypes between healthy human individuals. In this sample, this clone turned up a few times. Libraries were prepared by immunoSEQ multiplex PCR; TCRdb keeps only in-frame clonotypes and omits some of them. The sample has about 1 million clones, approximately 76% seen once. The CDR3 has 16 residues. V was pared by 5 bases and J by 1 base, with 9 bases of the junction left unmatched. CDR1 and CDR2 from the germline V gene are MNHEY and SMNVEV (reference sequence). The sample comprised memory CD4+ T cells sorted from blood. Subset here: CD45RA-negative fraction. The chain combines TRBV27 with TRBJ2-7; 9 bases match TRBD1. This receptor was obtained from a man in his late teens or twenties in good health. For the CDR3, the DNA is TGTGCCAGCAGTCCACTACCGGGACAGGGTTCCTACGAGCAGTACTTC. Translation gives CASSPLPGQGSYEQYF.